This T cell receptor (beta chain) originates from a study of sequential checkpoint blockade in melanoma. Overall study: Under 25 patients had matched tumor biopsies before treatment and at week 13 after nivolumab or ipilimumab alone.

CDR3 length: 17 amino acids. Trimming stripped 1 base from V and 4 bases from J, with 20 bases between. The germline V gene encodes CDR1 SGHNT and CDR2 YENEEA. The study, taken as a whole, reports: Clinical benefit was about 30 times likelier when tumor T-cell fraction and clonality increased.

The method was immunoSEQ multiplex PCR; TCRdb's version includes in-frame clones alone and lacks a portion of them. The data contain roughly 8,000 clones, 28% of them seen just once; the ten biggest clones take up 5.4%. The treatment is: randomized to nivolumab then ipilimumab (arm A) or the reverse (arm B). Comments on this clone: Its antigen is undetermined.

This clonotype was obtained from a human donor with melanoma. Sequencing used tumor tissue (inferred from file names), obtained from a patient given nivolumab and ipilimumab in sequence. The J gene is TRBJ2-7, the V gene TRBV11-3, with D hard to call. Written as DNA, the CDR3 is TGTGCCAGCAGCTTAGGGCGCCTGAGTAGTTTAGGTTACGAGCAGTACTTC. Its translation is CASSLGRLSSLGYEQYF.